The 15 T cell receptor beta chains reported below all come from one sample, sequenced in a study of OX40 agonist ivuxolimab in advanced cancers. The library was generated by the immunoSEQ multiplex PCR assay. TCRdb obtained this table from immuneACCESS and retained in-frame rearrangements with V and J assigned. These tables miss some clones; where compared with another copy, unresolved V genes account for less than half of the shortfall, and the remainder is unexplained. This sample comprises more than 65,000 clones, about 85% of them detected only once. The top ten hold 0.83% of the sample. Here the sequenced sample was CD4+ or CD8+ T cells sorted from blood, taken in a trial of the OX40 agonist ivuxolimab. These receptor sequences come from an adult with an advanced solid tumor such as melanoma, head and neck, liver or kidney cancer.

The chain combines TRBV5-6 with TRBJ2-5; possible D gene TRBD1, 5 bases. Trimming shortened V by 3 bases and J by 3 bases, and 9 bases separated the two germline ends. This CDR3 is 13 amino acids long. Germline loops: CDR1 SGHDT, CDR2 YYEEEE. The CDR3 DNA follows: TGTGCCAGCAGCTGGGGCAGGGAAGAGACCCAGTACTTC. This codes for CASSWGREETQYF.

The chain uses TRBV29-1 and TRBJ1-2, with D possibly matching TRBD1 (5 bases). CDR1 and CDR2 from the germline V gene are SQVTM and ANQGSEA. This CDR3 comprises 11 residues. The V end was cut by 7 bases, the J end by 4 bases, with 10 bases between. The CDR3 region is CSGGDLYGYTF. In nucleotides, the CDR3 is TGCAGCGGGGGGGACCTCTATGGCTACACCTTC.

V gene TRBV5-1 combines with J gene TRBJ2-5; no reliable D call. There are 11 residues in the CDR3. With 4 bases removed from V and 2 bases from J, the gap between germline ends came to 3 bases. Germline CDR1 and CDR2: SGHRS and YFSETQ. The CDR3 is CASSQQETQYF. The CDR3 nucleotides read TGCGCCAGCAGCCAACAAGAGACCCAGTACTTC.

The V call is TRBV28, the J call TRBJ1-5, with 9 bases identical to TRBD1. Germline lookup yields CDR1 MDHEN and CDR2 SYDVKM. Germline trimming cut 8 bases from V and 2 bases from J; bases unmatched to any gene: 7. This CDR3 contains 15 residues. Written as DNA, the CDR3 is TGTGCCAGCCAACCGGGACAGGGTGGCAATCAGCCCCAGCATTTT. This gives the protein CASQPGQGGNQPQHF.

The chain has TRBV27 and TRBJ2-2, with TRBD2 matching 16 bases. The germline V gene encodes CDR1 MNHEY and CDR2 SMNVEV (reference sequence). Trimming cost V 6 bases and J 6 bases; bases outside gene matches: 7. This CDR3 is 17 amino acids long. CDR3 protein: CASSLYGTSGGAGELFF. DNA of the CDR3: TGTGCCAGCAGCCTTTACGGGACTAGCGGGGGGGCCGGGGAGCTGTTTTTT.

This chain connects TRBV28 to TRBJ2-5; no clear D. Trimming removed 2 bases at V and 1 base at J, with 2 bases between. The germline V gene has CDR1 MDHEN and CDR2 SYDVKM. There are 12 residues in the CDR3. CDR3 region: CASSLVQETQYF. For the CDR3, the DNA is TGTGCCAGCAGTTTAGTCCAAGAGACCCAGTACTTC.

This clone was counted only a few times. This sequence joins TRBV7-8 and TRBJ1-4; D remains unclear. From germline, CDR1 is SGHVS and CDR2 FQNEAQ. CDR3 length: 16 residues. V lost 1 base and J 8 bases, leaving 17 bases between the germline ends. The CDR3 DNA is TGTGCCAGCAGCTTAGGCGCCGGGAGGCCCCCCGAAAAACTGTTTTTT. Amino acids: CASSLGAGRPPEKLFF.

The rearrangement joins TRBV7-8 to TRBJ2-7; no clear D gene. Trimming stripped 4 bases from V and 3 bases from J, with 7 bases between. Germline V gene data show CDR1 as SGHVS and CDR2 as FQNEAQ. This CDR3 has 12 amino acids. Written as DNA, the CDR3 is TGTGCCAGCAGCTCCACCTTCTACGAGCAGTACTTC. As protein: CASSSTFYEQYF.

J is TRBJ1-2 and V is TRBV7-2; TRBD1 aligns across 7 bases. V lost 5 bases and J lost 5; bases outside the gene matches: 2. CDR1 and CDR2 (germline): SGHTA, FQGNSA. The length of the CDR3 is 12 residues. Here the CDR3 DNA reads TGTGCCAGCAGCCCGACAGGGTATGGCTACACCTTC. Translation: CASSPTGYGYTF.

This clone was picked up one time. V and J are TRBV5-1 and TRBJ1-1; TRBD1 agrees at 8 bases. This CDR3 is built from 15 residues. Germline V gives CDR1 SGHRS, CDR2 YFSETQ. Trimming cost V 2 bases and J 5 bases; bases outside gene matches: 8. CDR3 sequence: CASSLMTGEGTEAFF. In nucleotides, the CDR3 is TGCGCCAGCAGCTTAATGACAGGGGAAGGAACTGAAGCTTTCTTT.

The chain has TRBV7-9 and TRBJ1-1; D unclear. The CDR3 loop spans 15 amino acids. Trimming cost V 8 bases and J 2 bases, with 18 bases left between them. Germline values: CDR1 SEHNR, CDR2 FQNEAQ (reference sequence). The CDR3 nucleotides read TGTGCCAGCGGGCCCGGTTCTTCTCGAAACACTGAAGCTTTCTTT. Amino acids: CASGPGSSRNTEAFF.

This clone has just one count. In DNA form, the CDR3 reads TGTGCCAGCAGCACCAGGGGCCTTAGAGGAGACACTGAAGCTTTCTTT. As protein: CASSTRGLRGDTEAFF. J is TRBJ1-1 and V is TRBV7-8; D possibly corresponds to TRBD1 (6 bases). This CDR3 spans 16 amino acids. Trimming stripped 5 bases from V and 3 bases from J, with 19 bases between. The germline gives CDR1 SGHVS, CDR2 FQNEAQ.

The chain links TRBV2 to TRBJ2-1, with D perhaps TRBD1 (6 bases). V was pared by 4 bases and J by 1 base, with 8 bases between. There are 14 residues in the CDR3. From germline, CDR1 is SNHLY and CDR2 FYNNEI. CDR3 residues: CASSGDMSYNEQFF. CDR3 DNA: TGTGCCAGCAGTGGGGACATGTCCTACAATGAGCAGTTCTTC.

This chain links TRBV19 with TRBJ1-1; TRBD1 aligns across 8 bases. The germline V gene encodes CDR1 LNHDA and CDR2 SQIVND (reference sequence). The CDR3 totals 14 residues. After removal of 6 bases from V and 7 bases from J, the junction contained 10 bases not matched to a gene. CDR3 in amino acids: CASRMLDRGNEAFF. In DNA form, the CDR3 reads TGTGCCAGTAGAATGTTAGACAGGGGAAATGAAGCTTTCTTT.

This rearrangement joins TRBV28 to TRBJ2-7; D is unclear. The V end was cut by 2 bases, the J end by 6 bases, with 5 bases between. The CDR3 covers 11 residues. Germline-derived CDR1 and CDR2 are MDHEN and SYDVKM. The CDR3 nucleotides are TGTGCCAGCAGTTTACCGCCCGAGCAGTACTTC. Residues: CASSLPPEQYF.